A selection of T cell receptor beta chains follows, all from one sample in a study of T cell repertoires in cytomegalovirus infection. One entry per CDR3 protein results from TCRdb running MiXCR on the reads. The data hold fewer than 250,000 distinct CDR3 sequences, with more than 9% observed a single time. The sample was PBMCs. The source of these receptors is a human donor in good health (CMV status not recorded). Some clones in this sample may be carry-over from other donors' samples. CDR3s include the opening cysteine and the closing phenylalanine or tryptophan. The D gene is left open where the match is weak. Only part of the rows carry a size: once, few, many, or a class if the clone is expanded.

clone size	D gene	J gene	V gene	CDR3 protein	CDR3 DNA
-	TRBD1	TRBJ1-6	TRBV18	CASSSGTGDSPLHF	TGTGCCAGCTCATCAGGGACAGGGGATTCACCCCTCCACTTT
many	TRBD1	TRBJ1-2	TRBV12-3/TRBV12-4	CASRAGTANYGYTF	TGTGCCAGCAGGGCCGGGACAGCCAACTATGGCTACACCTTC
many	-	TRBJ2-1	TRBV7-3	CASSRAGTSSYNEQFF	TGTGCCAGCAGCCGGGCCGGGACCTCTAGCTACAATGAGCAGTTCTTC
many	-	TRBJ2-7	TRBV12-3/TRBV12-4	CASSLTGSSEQYF	TGTGCCAGCAGTTTAACAGGGAGCAGCGAGCAGTACTTC
-	TRBD2	TRBJ2-1	TRBV19	CASHLGGGIFNEQFF	TGTGCCAGTCATCTTGGCGGGGGGATATTTAATGAGCAGTTCTTC
-	-	TRBJ1-1	TRBV11-2	CASSLGLDREAFF	TGTGCCAGCAGCTTGGGTCTAGACCGGGAAGCTTTCTTT
many	-	TRBJ2-1	TRBV28	CASSPPGRTTREQFF	TGTGCCAGCAGCCCCCCGGGACGGACTACAAGGGAGCAGTTCTTC
-	-	TRBJ1-4	TRBV7-9	CASSSAARVEKLFF	TGTGCCAGCAGCTCGGCGGCGCGGGTGGAAAAACTGTTTTTT
many	TRBD1	TRBJ2-3	TRBV28	CASSRTGVDTQYF	TGTGCCAGCAGCCGGACAGGGGTAGATACGCAGTATTTT
many	-	TRBJ1-4	TRBV28	CASSQGGNEKLFF	TGTGCCAGCAGCCAAGGGGGGAATGAAAAACTGTTTTTT
many	TRBD2	TRBJ2-3	TRBV7-2	CASSSELLAGDTQYF	TGTGCCAGCAGCTCCGAGCTACTAGCGGGAGATACGCAGTATTTT
few	TRBD1	TRBJ2-3	TRBV29-1	CSVAGTDLSVTDTQYF	TGCAGCGTTGCCGGGACAGATCTATCCGTCACAGATACGCAGTATTTT
-	TRBD1	TRBJ2-1	TRBV4-1	CASRDRDSYNEQFF	TGCGCCAGCAGAGACAGGGACTCCTACAATGAGCAGTTCTTC
many	-	TRBJ1-4	TRBV4-3	CASSQGWQGLEKLFF	TGCGCCAGCAGCCAAGGGTGGCAGGGGCTCGAAAAACTGTTTTTT
-	TRBD2	TRBJ2-1	TRBV5-1	CASISGINSYNEQFF	TGCGCCAGCATCAGCGGGATCAACTCCTACAATGAGCAGTTCTTC
many	TRBD2	TRBJ2-1	TRBV7-3	CASSRSGTSNEQFF	TGTGCCAGCAGCCGTTCCGGGACTAGTAATGAGCAGTTCTTC
many	TRBD2	TRBJ2-1	TRBV11-3	CASSLGLAGNEQFF	TGTGCCAGCAGCTTAGGACTAGCGGGAAACGAGCAGTTCTTC
many	TRBD1	TRBJ2-3	TRBV28	CASSTFSGTGTDTQYF	TGTGCCAGCAGCACGTTCTCCGGGACAGGCACAGATACGCAGTATTTT
many	-	TRBJ1-1	TRBV6-1	CASLRRINTEAFF	TGTGCCAGCCTACGGAGGATAAACACTGAAGCTTTCTTT
-	-	TRBJ2-7	TRBV3-1	CASSPRAISNEQYF	TGTGCCAGCAGCCCCCGCGCGATTTCGAACGAGCAGTACTTC
many	-	TRBJ2-5	TRBV5-1	CASSLEKETQYF	TGCGCCAGCAGCCTGGAGAAAGAGACCCAGTACTTC
few	-	TRBJ2-2	TRBV20-1	CSARDKGGTNTGELFF	TGCAGTGCTAGAGATAAAGGAGGGACGAACACCGGGGAGCTGTTTTTT
many	TRBD1	TRBJ2-7	TRBV11-3	CASSKGQGPSHEQYF	TGTGCCAGCAGCAAGGGACAGGGGCCCTCACACGAGCAGTACTTC
few	-	TRBJ2-5	TRBV6-5	CASSYSLIQKETQYF	TGTGCCAGCAGTTACTCCCTAATTCAGAAGGAGACCCAGTACTTC
few	TRBD1	TRBJ2-1	TRBV7-9	CASSRTGTGTYNEQFF	TGTGCCAGCAGCCGCACCGGGACAGGGACCTACAATGAGCAGTTCTTC
-	-	TRBJ2-7	TRBV12-3/TRBV12-4	CASSFLGAENEQYF	TGTGCCAGCAGTTTTCTCGGGGCAGAGAACGAGCAGTACTTC
-	TRBD1	TRBJ2-7	TRBV5-5	CASSLHRGASYEQYF	TGTGCCAGCAGCTTACACAGGGGCGCGTCCTACGAGCAGTACTTC
-	TRBD1	TRBJ1-1	TRBV12-5	CASGLGQGHLMNTEAFF	TGTGCTAGTGGTTTGGGACAGGGACATCTTATGAACACTGAAGCTTTCTTT
medium-sized	TRBD2	TRBJ2-7	TRBV7-2	CASTARGSGIYEQYF	TGTGCCAGCACCGCGAGGGGTAGCGGGATATACGAGCAGTACTTC
-	-	TRBJ1-6	TRBV10-2	CASNSGRIDNSPLHF	TGCGCCAGCAACTCAGGGAGGATCGATAATTCACCCCTCCACTTT
many	TRBD1	TRBJ1-1	TRBV7-9	CASSLGQGTGTEAFF	TGTGCCAGCAGCTTAGGACAGGGAACTGGCACTGAAGCTTTCTTT
many	TRBD2	TRBJ2-1	TRBV7-2	CASSPGTSGPYNEQFF	TGTGCCAGCAGCCCCGGGACTAGCGGCCCCTACAATGAGCAGTTCTTC
few	-	TRBJ2-3	TRBV5-3	CASSLGAELSTDTQYF	TGTGCCAGCAGCTTGGGGGCGGAGCTTAGCACAGATACGCAGTATTTT
many	TRBD1	TRBJ1-1	TRBV7-2	CASRTDRRNTEAFF	TGTGCCAGCAGGACGGACAGGCGTAACACTGAAGCTTTCTTT
many	TRBD2	TRBJ2-7	TRBV7-8	CASSLSGGEQYF	TGTGCCAGCAGCTTAAGCGGGGGCGAGCAGTACTTC
-	-	TRBJ2-2	TRBV12-3/TRBV12-4	CATREVGTGELFF	TGTGCCACCAGGGAGGTGGGGACCGGGGAGCTGTTTTTT
many	TRBD2	TRBJ2-5	TRBV7-2	CASSLDSSGQWAQYF	TGTGCCAGCAGCTTAGATTCTAGCGGGCAGTGGGCCCAGTACTTC
many	TRBD1	TRBJ2-5	TRBV7-2	CASGPETGLETQYF	TGTGCCAGCGGCCCCGAGACAGGGTTGGAGACCCAGTACTTC
many	TRBD1	TRBJ2-2	TRBV6-1	CASSRPGQGNTGELFF	TGTGCCAGCAGTCGTCCGGGACAGGGCAACACCGGGGAGCTGTTTTTT
-	TRBD1	TRBJ2-2	TRBV19	CASSGTGISTGELFF	TGTGCCAGTAGTGGGACAGGGATTTCCACCGGGGAGCTGTTTTTT
many	-	TRBJ2-7	TRBV6-2/TRBV6-3	CASSYQPHYEQYF	TGTGCCAGCAGTTACCAGCCCCACTACGAGCAGTACTTC
many	TRBD1	TRBJ1-1	TRBV7-3	CASSPGQGRGGNTEAFF	TGTGCCAGCAGCCCGGGACAGGGGAGAGGGGGGAACACTGAAGCTTTCTTT
many	TRBD1	TRBJ1-2	TRBV6-5	CASSYLGQGARGYTF	TGTGCCAGCAGTTACTTGGGACAGGGGGCGCGGGGCTACACCTTC
many	TRBD2	TRBJ2-3	TRBV7-2	CASSIAGAGDTQYF	TGTGCCAGCAGCATAGCGGGAGCGGGTGATACGCAGTATTTT
-	-	TRBJ1-2	TRBV14	CASSQKLAGAFSYGYTF	TGTGCCAGCAGCCAGAAGCTCGCAGGGGCGTTTAGCTATGGCTACACCTTC
many	TRBD1	TRBJ2-7	TRBV7-2	CASSGPGTDYEQYF	TGTGCCAGCAGCGGTCCCGGGACAGATTACGAGCAGTACTTC
many	-	TRBJ1-1	TRBV19	CAVFSHRATEAFF	TGTGCCGTCTTTTCCCACAGGGCTACTGAAGCTTTCTTT
-	-	TRBJ1-1	TRBV6-5	CASSYPTNEAFF	TGTGCCAGCAGTTACCCCACAAATGAAGCTTTCTTT
many	TRBD2	TRBJ2-1	TRBV14	CASSPLAGVWYEQFF	TGTGCCAGCAGCCCTCTAGCGGGAGTTTGGTATGAGCAGTTCTTC